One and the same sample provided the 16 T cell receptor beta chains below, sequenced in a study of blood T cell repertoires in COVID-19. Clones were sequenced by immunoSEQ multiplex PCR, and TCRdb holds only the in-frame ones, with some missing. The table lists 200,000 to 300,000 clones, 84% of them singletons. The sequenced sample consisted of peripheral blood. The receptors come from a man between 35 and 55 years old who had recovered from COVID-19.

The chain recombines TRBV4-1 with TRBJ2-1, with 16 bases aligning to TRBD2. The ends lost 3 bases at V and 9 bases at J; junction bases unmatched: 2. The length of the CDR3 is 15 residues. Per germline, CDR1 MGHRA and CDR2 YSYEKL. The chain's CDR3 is CASSQGLAGGGEQFF. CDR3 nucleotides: TGCGCCAGCAGCCAGGGACTAGCGGGAGGGGGTGAGCAGTTCTTC.

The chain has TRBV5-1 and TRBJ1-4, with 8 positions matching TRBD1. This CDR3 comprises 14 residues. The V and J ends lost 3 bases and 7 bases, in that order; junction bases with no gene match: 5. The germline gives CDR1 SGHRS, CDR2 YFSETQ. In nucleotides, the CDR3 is TGCGCCAGCAGCTCGACAGGGGCCGGTGAAAAACTGTTTTTT. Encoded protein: CASSSTGAGEKLFF. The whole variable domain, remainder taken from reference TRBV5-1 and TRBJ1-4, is KAGVTQTPRYLIKTRGQQVTLSCSPISGHRSVSWYQQTPGQGLQFLFEYFSETQRNKGNFPGRFSGRQFSNSRSEMNVSTLELGDSALYLCASSSTGAGEKLFFGSGTQLSVL.

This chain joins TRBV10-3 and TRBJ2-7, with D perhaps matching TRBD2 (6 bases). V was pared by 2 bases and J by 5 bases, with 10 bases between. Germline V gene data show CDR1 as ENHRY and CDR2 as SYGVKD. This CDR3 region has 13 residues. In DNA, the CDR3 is TGTGCCATCAGTGAGATAGCGGCGGACGAGCAGTACTTC. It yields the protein CAISEIAADEQYF.

The CDR3 DNA sequence: TGTGCCAGCAGCGTACGACTAGCGGGAGAGGGGGCCCAGTACTTC. It encodes CASSVRLAGEGAQYF. The chain employs TRBV7-2 and TRBJ2-5, with 12 bases identical to TRBD2. Germline V gene lookup returns CDR1 SGHTA and CDR2 FQGNSA. V lost 5 bases to trimming and J lost 9 bases; unmatched junction nucleotides: 10. This CDR3 is built from 15 residues.

The chain's CDR3 is CASSPRLEQAVGELFF. In DNA form, the CDR3 reads TGTGCCAGCTCACCACGGTTGGAACAGGCGGTCGGGGAGCTGTTTTTT. This rearrangement joins TRBV18 to TRBJ2-2, with a weak D call TRBD1 (5 bases). Germline CDR1 KGHSH, CDR2 LQKENI. V was pared by 1 base and J by 7 bases, with 16 bases between. The CDR3 totals 16 residues.

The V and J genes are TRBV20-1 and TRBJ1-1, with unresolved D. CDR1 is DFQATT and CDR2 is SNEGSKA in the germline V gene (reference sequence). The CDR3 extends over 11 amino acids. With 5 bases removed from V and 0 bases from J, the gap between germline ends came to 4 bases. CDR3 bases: TGCAGTGCTCCAGTGAACACTGAAGCTTTCTTT. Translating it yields CSAPVNTEAFF.

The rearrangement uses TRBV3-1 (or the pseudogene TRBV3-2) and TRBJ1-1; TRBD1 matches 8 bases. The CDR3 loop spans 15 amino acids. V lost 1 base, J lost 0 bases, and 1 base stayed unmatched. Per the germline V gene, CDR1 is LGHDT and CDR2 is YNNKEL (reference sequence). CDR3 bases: TGTGCCAGCAGCCAAGCAGGGGGCTTGAACACTGAAGCTTTCTTT. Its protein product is CASSQAGGLNTEAFF.

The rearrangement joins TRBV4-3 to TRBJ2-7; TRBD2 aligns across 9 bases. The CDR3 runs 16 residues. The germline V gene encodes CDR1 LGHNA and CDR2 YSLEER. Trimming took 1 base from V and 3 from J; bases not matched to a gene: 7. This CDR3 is CASSQGIAGVSYEQYF. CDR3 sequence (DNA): TGCGCCAGCAGCCAAGGAATAGCGGGAGTGAGCTACGAGCAGTACTTC.

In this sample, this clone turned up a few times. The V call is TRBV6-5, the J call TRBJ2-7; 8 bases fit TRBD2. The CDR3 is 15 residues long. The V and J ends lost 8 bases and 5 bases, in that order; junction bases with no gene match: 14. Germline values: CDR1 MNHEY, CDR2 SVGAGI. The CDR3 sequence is CASAGTGTRIHEQYF. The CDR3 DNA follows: TGTGCCAGCGCGGGAACCGGGACTAGGATCCACGAGCAGTACTTC.

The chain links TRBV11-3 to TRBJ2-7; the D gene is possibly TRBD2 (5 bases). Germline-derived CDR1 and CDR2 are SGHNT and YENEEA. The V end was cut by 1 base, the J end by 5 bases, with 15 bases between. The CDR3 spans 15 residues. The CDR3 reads CASSLAGLSHHEQYF. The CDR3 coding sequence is TGTGCCAGCAGCTTAGCGGGGTTGAGCCACCACGAGCAGTACTTC.

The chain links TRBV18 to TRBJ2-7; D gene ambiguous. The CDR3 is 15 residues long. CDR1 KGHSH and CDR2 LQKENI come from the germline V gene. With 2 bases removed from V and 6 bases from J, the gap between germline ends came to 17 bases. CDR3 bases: TGTGCCAGCTCACCAAAGGCAGGAAGTCCTCTCGAGCAGTACTTC. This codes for CASSPKAGSPLEQYF.

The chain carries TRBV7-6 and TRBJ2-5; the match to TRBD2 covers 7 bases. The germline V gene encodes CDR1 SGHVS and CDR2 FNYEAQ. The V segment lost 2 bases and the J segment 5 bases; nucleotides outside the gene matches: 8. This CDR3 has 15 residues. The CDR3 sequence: CASSLYSGTIETQYF. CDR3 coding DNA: TGTGCCAGCAGCTTATATTCCGGGACTATTGAGACCCAGTACTTC.

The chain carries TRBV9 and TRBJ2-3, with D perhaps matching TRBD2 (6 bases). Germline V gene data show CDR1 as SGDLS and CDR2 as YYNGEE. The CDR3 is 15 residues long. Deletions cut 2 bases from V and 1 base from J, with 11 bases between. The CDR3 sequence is CASSVMERGTDTQYF. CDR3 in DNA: TGTGCCAGCAGCGTGATGGAGCGGGGCACAGATACGCAGTATTTT. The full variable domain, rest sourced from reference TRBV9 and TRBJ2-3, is DSGVTQTPKHLITATGQRVTLRCSPRSGDLSVYWYQQSLDQGLQFLIQYYNGEERAKGNILERFSAQQFPDLHSELNLSSLELGDSALYFCASSVMERGTDTQYFGPGTRLTVL.

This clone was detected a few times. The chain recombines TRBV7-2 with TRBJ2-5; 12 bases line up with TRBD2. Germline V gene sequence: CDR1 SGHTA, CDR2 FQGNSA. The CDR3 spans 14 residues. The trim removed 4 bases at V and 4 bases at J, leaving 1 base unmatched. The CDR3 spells CASSSSGRAETQYF. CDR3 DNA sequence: TGTGCCAGCAGCTCTAGCGGGAGGGCAGAGACCCAGTACTTC. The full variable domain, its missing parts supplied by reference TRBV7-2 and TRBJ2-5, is GAGVSQSPSNKVTEKGKDVELRCDPISGHTALYWYRQSLGQGLEFLIYFQGNSAPDKSGLPSDRFSAERTGGSVSTLTIQRTQQEDSAVYLCASSSSGRAETQYFGPGTRLLVL.

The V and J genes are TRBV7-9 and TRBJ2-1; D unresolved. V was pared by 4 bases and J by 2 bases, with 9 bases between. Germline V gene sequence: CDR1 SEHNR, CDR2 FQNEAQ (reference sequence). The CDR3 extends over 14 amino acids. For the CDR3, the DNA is TGTGCCAGCAGCTCGCTAATTGCCTACAATGAGCAGTTCTTC. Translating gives CASSSLIAYNEQFF.

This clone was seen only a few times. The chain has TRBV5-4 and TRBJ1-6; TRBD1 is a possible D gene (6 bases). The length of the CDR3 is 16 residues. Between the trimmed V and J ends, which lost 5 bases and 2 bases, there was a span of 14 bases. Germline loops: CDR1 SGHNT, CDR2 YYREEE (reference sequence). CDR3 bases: TGTGCCAGCAGGGACAGCGGTTTAACCTATAATTCACCCCTCCACTTT. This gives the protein CASRDSGLTYNSPLHF. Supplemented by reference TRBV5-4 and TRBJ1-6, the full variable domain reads ETGVTQSPTHLIKTRGQQVTLRCSSQSGHNTVSWYQQALGQGPQFIFQYYREEENGRGNFPPRFSGLQFPNYSSELNVNALELDDSALYLCASRDSGLTYNSPLHFGNGTRLTVT.